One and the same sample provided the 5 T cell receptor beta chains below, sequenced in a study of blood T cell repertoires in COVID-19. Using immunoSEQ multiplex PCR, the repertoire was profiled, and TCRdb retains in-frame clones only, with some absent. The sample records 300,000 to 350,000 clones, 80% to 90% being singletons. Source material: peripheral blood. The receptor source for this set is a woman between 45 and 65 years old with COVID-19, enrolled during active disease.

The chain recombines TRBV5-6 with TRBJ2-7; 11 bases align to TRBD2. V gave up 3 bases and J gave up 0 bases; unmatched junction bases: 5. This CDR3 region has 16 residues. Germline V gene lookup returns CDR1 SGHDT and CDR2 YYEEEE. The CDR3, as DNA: TGTGCCAGCAGCTATATAGCGGGAGGGGCCTCCTACGAGCAGTACTTC. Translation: CASSYIAGGASYEQYF. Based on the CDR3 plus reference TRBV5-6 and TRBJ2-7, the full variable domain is DAGVTQSPTHLIKTRGQQVTLRCSPKSGHDTVSWYQQALGQGPQFIFQYYEEEERQRGNFPDRFSGHQFPNYSSELNVNALLLGDSALYLCASSYIAGGASYEQYFGPGTRLTVT.

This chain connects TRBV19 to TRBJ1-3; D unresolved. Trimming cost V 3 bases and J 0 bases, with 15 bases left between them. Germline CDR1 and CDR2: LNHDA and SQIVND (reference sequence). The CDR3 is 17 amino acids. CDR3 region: CASSILEHYRSGNTIYF. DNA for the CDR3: TGTGCCAGTAGTATTTTGGAACACTACCGCTCTGGAAACACCATATATTTT.

CDR3 loop: CASSLEQGTYTF. DNA of the CDR3: TGTGCCAGCAGCTTAGAACAGGGAACCTACACCTTC. The rearrangement links TRBV7-9 to TRBJ1-2; tentatively, D is TRBD1 (6 bases). The V gene lost 1 base and the J gene lost 10 bases, with 10 bases spanning the gap. CDR1 and CDR2 from the germline V gene are SEHNR and FQNEAQ (reference sequence). The CDR3 sequence is 12 residues long.

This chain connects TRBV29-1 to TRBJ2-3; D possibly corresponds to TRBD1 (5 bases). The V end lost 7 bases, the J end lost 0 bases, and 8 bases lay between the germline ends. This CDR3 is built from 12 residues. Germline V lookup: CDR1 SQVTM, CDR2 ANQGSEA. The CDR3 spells CSARASTDTQYF. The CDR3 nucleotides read TGCAGCGCCAGGGCGAGCACAGATACGCAGTATTTT.

CDR3 in amino acids: CASSEQGTSGNTIYF. CDR3 coding DNA: TGTGCCAGTAGTGAACAGGGGACCTCTGGAAACACCATATATTTT. The V gene is TRBV19, the J gene TRBJ1-3; 7 bases are a match to TRBD1. In germline, CDR1 is LNHDA, CDR2 SQIVND (reference sequence). Germline trimming cut 5 bases from V and 0 bases from J; bases unmatched to any gene: 4. This CDR3 has 15 residues. The full variable domain, with the rest looked up from reference TRBV19 and TRBJ1-3, is DGGITQSPKYLFRKEGQNVTLSCEQNLNHDAMYWYRQDPGQGLRLIYYSQIVNDFQKGDIAEGYSVSREKKESFPLTVTSAQKNPTAFYLCASSEQGTSGNTIYFGEGSWLTVV.